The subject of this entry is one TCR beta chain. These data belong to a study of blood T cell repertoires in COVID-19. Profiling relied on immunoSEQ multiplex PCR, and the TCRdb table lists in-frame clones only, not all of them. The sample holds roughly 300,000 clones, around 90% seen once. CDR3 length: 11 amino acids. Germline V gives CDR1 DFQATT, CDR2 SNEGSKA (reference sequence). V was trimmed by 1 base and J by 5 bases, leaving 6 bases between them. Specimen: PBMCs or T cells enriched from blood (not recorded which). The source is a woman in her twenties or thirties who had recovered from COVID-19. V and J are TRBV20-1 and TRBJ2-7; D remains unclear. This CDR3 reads CSARVRDEQYF. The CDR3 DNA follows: TGCAGTGCTAGAGTTCGAGACGAGCAGTACTTC.